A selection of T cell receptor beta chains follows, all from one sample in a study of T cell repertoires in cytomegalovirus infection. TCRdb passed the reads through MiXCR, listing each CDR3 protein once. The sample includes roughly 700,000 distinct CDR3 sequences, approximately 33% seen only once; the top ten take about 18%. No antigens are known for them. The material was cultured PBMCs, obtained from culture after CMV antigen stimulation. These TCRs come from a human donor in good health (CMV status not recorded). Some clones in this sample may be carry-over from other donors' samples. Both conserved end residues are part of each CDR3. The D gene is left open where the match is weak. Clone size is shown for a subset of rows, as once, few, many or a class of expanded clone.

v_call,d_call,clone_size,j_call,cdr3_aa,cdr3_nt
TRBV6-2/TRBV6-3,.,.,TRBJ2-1,CASSYMGYPYNEQFF,TGTGCCAGCAGTTACATGGGATATCCCTACAATGAGCAGTTCTTC
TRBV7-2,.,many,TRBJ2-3,CASSLEGFPPREYF,TGTGCCAGCAGCTTGGAGGGGTTCCCCCCGCGGGAGTATTTT
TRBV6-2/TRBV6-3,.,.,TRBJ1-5,CASSVDGGNQPQHF,TGTGCCAGCAGTGTGGACGGAGGCAATCAGCCCCAGCATTTT
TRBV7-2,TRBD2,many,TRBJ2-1,CASSLVGGRDEQFF,TGTGCCAGCAGCTTAGTGGGCGGGAGAGATGAGCAGTTCTTC
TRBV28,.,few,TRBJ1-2,CASKGPSLSDYTF,TGTGCCAGTAAAGGACCGTCGCTCAGTGACTACACCTTC
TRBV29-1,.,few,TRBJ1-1,CSVLMNTEAFF,TGCAGCGTGCTAATGAACACTGAAGCTTTCTTT
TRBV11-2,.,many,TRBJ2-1,CASSLTGGSYNEQFF,TGTGCCAGCAGCTTAACAGGAGGCTCCTACAATGAGCAGTTCTTC
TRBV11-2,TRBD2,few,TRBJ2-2,CASSLGIAGGPNTGELFF,TGTGCCAGCAGCTTAGGAATAGCGGGGGGCCCGAACACCGGGGAGCTGTTTTTT
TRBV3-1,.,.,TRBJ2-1,CASSQDLRQDNEQFF,TGTGCCAGCAGCCAAGATCTAAGACAGGACAATGAGCAGTTCTTC
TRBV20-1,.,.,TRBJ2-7,CSARVREGPSYEQYF,TGCAGTGCTAGAGTCAGAGAGGGACCCTCCTACGAGCAGTACTTC
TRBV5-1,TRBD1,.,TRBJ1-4,CASSGGTGEEKLFF,TGCGCCAGCAGCGGCGGGACAGGGGAAGAAAAACTGTTTTTT
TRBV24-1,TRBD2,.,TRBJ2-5,CATSHRLAETPDQETQYF,TGTGCCACCAGTCATAGGCTAGCGGAGACCCCAGACCAAGAGACCCAGTACTTC
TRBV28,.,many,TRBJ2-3,CASRELASDTQYF,TGTGCCAGCAGGGAGCTAGCTTCAGATACGCAGTATTTT
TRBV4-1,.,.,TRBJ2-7,CASSQEVGRFYEQYF,TGCGCCAGCAGCCAGGAAGTGGGCCGTTTTTACGAGCAGTACTTC
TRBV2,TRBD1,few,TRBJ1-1,CAIQTGTEAFF,TGTGCCATACAGACAGGGACTGAAGCTTTCTTT
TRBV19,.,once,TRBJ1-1,CATATVNTEAFF,TGTGCCACCGCGACAGTTAACACTGAAGCTTTCTTT
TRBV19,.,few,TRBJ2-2,CASSTAGELFF,TGTGCCAGTAGTACGGCCGGGGAGCTGTTTTTT
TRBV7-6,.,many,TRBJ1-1,CASSLVRDTEAFF,TGTGCCAGCAGCTTAGTGAGGGACACTGAAGCTTTCTTT
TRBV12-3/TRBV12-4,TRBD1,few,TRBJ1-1,CASSLAPRQGMAEAFF,TGTGCCAGCAGTTTAGCGCCCCGACAGGGGATGGCTGAAGCTTTCTTT
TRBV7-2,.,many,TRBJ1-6,CASSPGRGSYNSPLHF,TGTGCCAGCAGCCCGGGGAGAGGCTCCTATAATTCACCCCTCCACTTT
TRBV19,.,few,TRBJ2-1,CASSERAGEQFF,TGTGCCAGTAGTGAGAGGGCCGGTGAGCAGTTCTTC
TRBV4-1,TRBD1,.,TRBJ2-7,CASSQGQGLQNEQYF,TGCGCCAGCAGCCAGGGACAGGGTCTACAAAACGAGCAGTACTTC
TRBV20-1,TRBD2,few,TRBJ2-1,CSLAGGPNEQFF,TGCAGCTTAGCGGGAGGGCCTAATGAGCAGTTCTTC
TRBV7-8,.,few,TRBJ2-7,CASSFGTVEQYF,TGTGCCAGCAGCTTCGGGACGGTCGAGCAGTACTTC
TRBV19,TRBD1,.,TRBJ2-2,CASGVTGVTGELFF,TGTGCCAGTGGCGTGACAGGGGTGACCGGGGAGCTGTTTTTT
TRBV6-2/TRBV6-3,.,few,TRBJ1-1,CATGRLNTEAFF,TGTGCCACGGGACGCCTGAACACTGAAGCTTTCTTT
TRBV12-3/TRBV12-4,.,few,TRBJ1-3,CASSFDSSGNTIYF,TGTGCCAGCAGTTTCGACAGCTCTGGAAACACCATATATTTT
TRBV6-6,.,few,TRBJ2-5,CASSVLRIQETQYF,TGTGCCAGCAGTGTTTTACGGATCCAAGAGACCCAGTACTTC
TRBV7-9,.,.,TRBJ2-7,CASSLLRTGPYEQYF,TGTGCCAGCAGCTTACTCCGGACGGGCCCCTACGAGCAGTACTTC
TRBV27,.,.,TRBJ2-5,CASKGGGDETQYF,TGTGCTTCAAAAGGTGGCGGGGATGAGACCCAGTACTTC
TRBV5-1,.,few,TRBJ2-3,CASASWGADTQYF,TGCGCCAGCGCTTCATGGGGGGCAGATACGCAGTATTTT
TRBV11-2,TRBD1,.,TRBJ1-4,CASNNRDRPEKLFF,TGTGCCAGCAACAACCGGGACAGACCTGAAAAACTGTTTTTT
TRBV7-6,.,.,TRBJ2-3,CASGYATRTDTQYF,TGTGCCAGCGGATACGCAACCCGTACAGATACGCAGTATTTT
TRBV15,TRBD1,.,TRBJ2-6,CATSTKGNRGPFPGANVLTF,TGTGCCACCAGCACCAAGGGGAACAGGGGGCCCTTTCCTGGGGCCAACGTCCTGACTTTC
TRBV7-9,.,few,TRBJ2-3,CASSLAGVPTQYF,TGTGCCAGCAGTCTAGCAGGGGTCCCTACGCAGTATTTT